A selection of T cell receptor beta chains follows, all from one sample in a study of blood T cells in healthy people across ages. TCRdb independently ran MiXCR on the 5' RACE reads; one entry per CDR3 protein. The repertoire holds hundreds of thousands of distinct CDR3 sequences, with about a fifth as singletons. Source material: blood. The receptors originated from a man aged 65 to 85 in good health. Each CDR3 is given with its conserved first and last residue. Only some rows state a clone size, as once, few, many or a class for expanded clones.

j_gene,v_gene,len,abundance,CDR3aa
TRBJ2-1,TRBV29-1,14,few,CSVEGDSWYNEQFF
-,TRBV28,16,-,CASRPEGTGTYNEQFF
TRBJ1-3,TRBV28,15,-,CASRGTGGSGNTIYF
TRBJ1-4,TRBV5-1,14,many,CASSLTTFNEKLFF
TRBJ2-7,TRBV10-3,13,few,CAISESRGGEQYF
-,TRBV9,11,-,CASSVPGEQFF
TRBJ2-3,TRBV10-3,14,-,CAISPGLGTDTQYF
TRBJ1-2,TRBV29-1,13,-,CSVTQDSLGGYTF
TRBJ2-3,TRBV5-1,15,-,CASYAGTGLADTQYF
TRBJ2-1,TRBV29-1,14,few,CSVRERGSYNEQFF
TRBJ1-2,TRBV7-2,14,-,CASSARTVNYGYTF
TRBJ2-5,TRBV29-1,14,many,CSVNREGGQETQYF
-,TRBV5-6,14,few,CASSSLRVYNEQFF
TRBJ2-7,TRBV7-9,14,few,CASSRQFSNYEQYF
TRBJ1-6,TRBV20-1,15,-,CSARPGQGGASPLHF
TRBJ2-5,TRBV7-9,14,-,CASSLQELQETQYF
TRBJ1-4,TRBV29-1,15,many,CSVVFSGTGNEKLFF
TRBJ2-7,TRBV6-1,14,-,CASNLRDSSYEQYF